Shown below are 22 T cell receptor delta chains from a single sample sequenced in a study of γδ T cells in repeated Plasmodium falciparum infection. TCRdb reanalysed the multiplex PCR reads via CATT. The data show over 90,000 delta-chain clones, approximately 0.96% seen once. Vgamma9/Vdelta2+ and Vdelta2-negative gammadelta T cells were flow-sorted from PBMC for bulk sequencing. The sequenced sample consisted of gamma-delta T cells from blood. The origin of the receptors is a pool of human donors (malaria-infected and uninfected, not separated).

Remarks on this clone: The protein TCRdb gives is from a much larger clone and does not agree with this DNA's translation at residue 5, likely a read error; the protein shown here comes from the DNA. V usage is TRDV1 and J usage is TRDJ1; 8 bases line up with TRDD3. The J gene is absent in TCRdb and was assigned here via DNA matching to germline. This CDR3 is 19 amino acids long. Per germline, CDR1 TSWWSYY and CDR2 QGS. The V gene end was trimmed by 4 bases and the J gene end by 1 base; junction bases not matched to a gene: 17. The CDR3 sequence: CALGGPCLRTGGLTDKLIF. The DNA for the CDR3 is TGTGCTCTTGGGGGACCATGCCTACGGACTGGGGGCCTCACCGATAAACTCATCTTT.

This clone was seen more than once but under ten times. This DNA's translation differs at residue 10 from TCRdb's protein, which comes from a much larger clone; a read error is likely, and the protein shown is translated from the DNA. CDR3 amino acids: CALGVPGTLLTDKLIF. DNA of the CDR3: TGTGCTCTTGGGGTCCCGGGGACCCTCCTCACCGATAAACTCATCTTT. The chain links TRDV1 to TRDJ1, with a possible D match to TRDD3 (5 bases). No J gene is reported in TCRdb; it was inferred here by comparing the DNA with germline. The CDR3 sequence is 16 residues long. Germline CDR1 and CDR2: TSWWSYY and QGS. V lost 4 bases, J lost 1 base, and 16 bases lay in between.

This clone was counted only a few times. TCRdb attributes to this sequence the protein of a much larger clone, which differs from the DNA translation at residue 7; a read error is likely, and the protein displayed is translated from the DNA. This rearrangement joins TRDV1 to TRDJ1, with 8 bases identical to TRDD3. This CDR3 region has 18 residues. After removal of 5 bases from V and 5 bases from J, the junction contained 19 bases not matched to a gene. Germline V gene lookup returns CDR1 TSWWSYY and CDR2 QGS. This chain's CDR3 is CALGTLRGGGGWRDKLIF. Written as DNA, the CDR3 is TGTGCTCTTGGGACACTTCGGGGAGGTGGGGGATGGAGGGATAAACTCATCTTT.

This clone occurred a few times. TCRdb's protein for this DNA is that of a much larger clone and differs from the translation at residue 5, likely a read error; the protein shown is the DNA translation. The V and J genes are TRDV1 and TRDJ1; the match to TRDD2 covers 9 bases. Germline trimming cut 5 bases from V and 5 bases from J; bases unmatched to any gene: 30. Germline V gives CDR1 TSWWSYY, CDR2 QGS. The CDR3 length is 22 residues. CDR3 amino acids: CALGKTGLPTYGTGLNTDKLIF. The DNA of the CDR3 is TGTGCTCTTGGGAAAACAGGCCTTCCTACATACGGTACTGGTTTAAATACGGATAAACTCATCTTT.

In its sample, this clone was seen a few times. This likely traces to a read error, being one base from a far larger clone. The same CDR3 is also encoded by other DNA sequences in this sample. The J gene is TRDJ1, the V gene TRDV1, with 9 positions matching TRDD3. TCRdb carries no J gene annotation; the J gene was assigned here by matching the DNA with germline. The CDR3 has 26 residues. From germline, CDR1 is TSWWSYY and CDR2 QGS. CDR3 loop: CALGDTLFGATGPDYWGRGYTDKLIF. The DNA for the CDR3 is TGTGCTCTTGGGGACACTCTCTTTGGGGCTACAGGGCCCGATTACTGGGGGAGAGGGTACACTGATAAACTCATCTTT.

Comments on this clone: This DNA's translation differs at residue 10 from TCRdb's protein, which comes from a much larger clone; a read error is likely, and the protein shown is translated from the DNA. The gene calls are TRDV2 and TRDJ1; 8 nucleotides align to TRDD3. Trimming at V came to 3 bases and at J to 0 bases, leaving 5 bases not matched to a gene. The CDR3 has 15 amino acids. Germline V CDR1 and CDR2: GEAIGNYY, EKD. The CDR3 sequence: CACDPGDSNTDKLIF. The DNA of the CDR3 is TGTGCCTGTGACCCGGGGGATAGTAACACCGATAAACTCATCTTT.

This clone has more than one count but fewer than ten. This may come from a read error, since a much larger clone is one base off. The sample contains more than one DNA sequence encoding this CDR3. The rearrangement uses TRDV1 and TRDJ1; tentatively, D is TRDD3 (5 bases). The germline V gene encodes CDR1 TSWWSYY and CDR2 QGS. There are 16 residues in the CDR3. The CDR3 loop reads CALGEGALGYTDKLIF. As DNA, the CDR3 is TGTGCTCTAGGGGAAGGCGCCCTCGGGTACACCGATAAACTCATCTTT.

This clone has just a few counts. The TCRdb protein, from a much larger clone, departs from this DNA's translation at residue 5, likely by read error; the protein shown derives from the DNA. This chain uses TRDV2 with TRDJ1, with 9 bases lining up with TRDD3. The J gene is absent in TCRdb and was assigned here via DNA matching to germline. J lost 0 bases, V lost 3 bases, and 16 bases had no gene match. In germline, CDR1 is GEAIGNYY, CDR2 EKD. The CDR3 has 19 amino acids. CDR3 nucleotide sequence: TGTGCCTGTGACGCGTACTTTAGTACTGGGGGACCCGACACCGATAAACTCATCTTT. This translates into CACDAYFSTGGPDTDKLIF.

This clone was seen more than once but under ten times. TCRdb's protein for this DNA is that of a much larger clone and differs from the translation at residue 11, likely a read error; the protein shown is the DNA translation. This sequence joins TRDV2 and TRDJ2; 9 bases align to TRDD3. The J gene, missing from TCRdb, was assigned here through DNA to germline matching. J was trimmed by 1 base and V by 3 bases; bases with no gene match: 23. The CDR3 covers 22 residues. The V gene's germline CDR1 is GEAIGNYY and CDR2 EKD. The CDR3 sequence is CACDRLTGGAAKGSNLTAQLFF. The CDR3 DNA is TGTGCCTGTGACCGTCTTACTGGGGGAGCCGCTAAGGGGTCAAATTTGACAGCACAACTCTTCTTT.

For this clone: This sequence is one base from a far larger clone and is likely a read error. The same CDR3 arises from other DNA sequences in this sample as well. The CDR3 region has the DNA TGTGCCTGTGACACTCTGAGTACTGGGGGAGAAACTGATAAACTCATCTTT. This encodes CACDTLSTGGETDKLIF. This chain joins TRDV2 and TRDJ1, with 9 nucleotides matching TRDD3. The J gene is absent in TCRdb and was assigned here via DNA matching to germline. Trimming cost V 1 base and J 5 bases; bases outside gene matches: 13. The CDR3 has 17 amino acids. Germline-derived CDR1 and CDR2 are GEAIGNYY and EKD.

Comment on this clone: TCRdb attributes to this sequence the protein of a much larger clone, which differs from the DNA translation at residues 9 and 14; a read error is likely, and the protein displayed is translated from the DNA. CDR3 region: CALGELRLAFWGKASYTDKLIF. CDR3 DNA: TGTGCTCTTGGGGAACTAAGACTGGCCTTCTGGGGGAAAGCTAGCTACACCGATAAACTCATCTTT. V gene TRDV1 combines with J gene TRDJ1; 8 bases map to TRDD3. V lost 0 bases and J lost 0; bases outside the gene matches: 21. Per germline, CDR1 TSWWSYY and CDR2 QGS. The CDR3 is 22 amino acids.

This clone was found many times. The chain joins TRDV2 to TRDJ3, with 8 positions matching TRDD3. As TCRdb names no J gene, one was assigned here on the basis of a DNA match to germline. The CDR3 spans 19 residues. Germline CDR1 GEAIGNYY, CDR2 EKD. V trimming: 4 bases; J trimming: 1 base; junction bases outside the gene matches: 11. Written as DNA, the CDR3 is TGTGCCTGTGATCAGGCTGGGGGAGAAGTATCCTGGGACACCCGACAGATGTTTTTC. Encoded protein: CACDQAGGEVSWDTRQMFF.

A few counts support this clone. The rearrangement uses TRDV1 and TRDJ1; 7 nucleotides match TRDD3. Germline assignment: CDR1 TSWWSYY and CDR2 QGS. J lost 0 bases, V lost 3 bases, and 37 bases had no gene match. The CDR3 extends over 26 amino acids. The CDR3 protein is CALGDPKRYPPSFGGSSSFYTDKLIF. For the CDR3, the DNA is TGTGCTCTTGGGGACCCCAAGCGGTACCCTCCCTCCTTCGGGGGATCCTCCTCCTTTTACACCGATAAACTCATCTTT.

This clone has only a few counts. A far larger clone differs by one base, so this is likely a read error. Additional DNA sequences in this sample encode the identical CDR3. The chain recombines TRDV2 with TRDJ1; 9 bases match TRDD3. Here the J gene came from matching the DNA to germline, since TCRdb omits it. CDR3 length: 14 amino acids. J lost 5 bases, V lost 3 bases, and 6 bases had no gene match. Germline CDR1 and CDR2: GEAIGNYY and EKD. CDR3 bases: TGTGCCTGTGACCCACTGGGGGACTATGATAAACTCATCTTT. Translation gives CACDPLGDYDKLIF.

This clone occurred a few times. TCRdb shows a much larger clone's protein in place of this DNA's translation, and the two differ at residue 15, likely through a read error; the protein shown is translated from the DNA. The chain uses TRDV1 and TRDJ1; perhaps TRDD3 as D (5 bases). CDR1 is TSWWSYY, CDR2 QGS, per germline. This CDR3 comprises 17 residues. The CDR3 here is CALGEPRHTTNTDKPIF. As DNA, the CDR3 is TGTGCTCTTGGGGAACCTAGGCATACGACGAACACCGATAAACCCATCTTT.

This clone is labeled medium-sized. The sample contains more than one DNA sequence encoding this CDR3. The J gene is TRDJ1, the V gene TRDV1; 9 bases agree with TRDD3. Germline values: CDR1 TSWWSYY, CDR2 QGS. The ends lost 6 bases at V and 0 bases at J; junction bases unmatched: 26. The length of the CDR3 is 22 residues. The CDR3 DNA reads as TGTGCTCTTGGTCGGAGGACCTACTCGAAATACTGGGGGACCCTCTACACCGATAAACTCATCTTT. Its translation: CALGRRTYSKYWGTLYTDKLIF.

Notes on this clone: The TCRdb protein comes from a much larger clone and disagrees with this DNA's translation at residue 15, likely due to a read error; the protein given here is derived from the DNA. The V gene reported is TRDV2; the J gene is uncalled; the table's D call of TRDD3 was not tested on the DNA. Germline V gives CDR1 GEAIGNYY, CDR2 EKD. CDR3 length equals 16 residues. In nucleotides, the CDR3 is TGTGCCTGTGACACCCTGGGGGTCGGTCACACCGATAAACTCACCTTT. Translating gives CACDTLGVGHTDKLTF.

This clone turned up a few times. This likely stems from a read error, as it lies one base from a far larger clone. At the DNA level, this CDR3 is encoded by other sequences in the same sample as well. The rearrangement links TRDV1 to TRDJ1, with D perhaps TRDD3 (6 bases). Assignment of the J gene here rests on matching the DNA to germline, because TCRdb gives none. Germline V gene data show CDR1 as TSWWSYY and CDR2 as QGS. The CDR3 length is 20 residues. CDR3 nucleotide sequence: TGCGCTCTTGGGGATCGGCATAGCGTCCGAGGGAAGGTGGGGAGAGTTAAACTCATCTTT. Translation: CALGDRHSVRGKVGRVKLIF.

This clone was picked up a small number of times. This DNA's translation differs at residue 5 from TCRdb's protein, which comes from a much larger clone; a read error is likely, and the protein shown is translated from the DNA. The gene calls are TRDV1 and TRDJ1; no firm D call. TCRdb supplies no J gene; here it was assigned by aligning the nucleotide sequence to germline. Germline V gene sequence: CDR1 TSWWSYY, CDR2 QGS. V gave up 4 bases and J gave up 0 bases, with 24 bases separating them. This CDR3 has 19 residues. CDR3 DNA sequence: TGTGCTCTTGGGGGATTGAGTCTCCTCCCACTAACATACACCGATAAACTCATCTTT. Protein: CALGGLSLLPLTYTDKLIF.

There are a few counts of this clone. This likely reflects a read error, since a far larger clone is one base away. The identical CDR3 is also encoded by other nucleotide sequences in the sample. J is TRDJ1 and V is TRDV1; 8 nucleotides match TRDD3. TCRdb records no J gene; here it was assigned by comparing the DNA to germline. The V gene end was trimmed by 6 bases and the J gene end by 0 bases; junction bases not matched to a gene: 9. CDR1 and CDR2 from the germline V gene are TSWWSYY and QGS. The CDR3 length is 16 residues. CDR3 DNA sequence: TGTGCTCTTGGAGAATTTGGGGGATCCTACACCGATAAACTCATCTTT. This gives the protein CALGEFGGSYTDKLIF.

Note on this clone: The protein given by TCRdb reflects a much larger clone and differs at residue 14 from this DNA's translation, likely from a read error; the protein shown is the DNA's translation. The CDR3 DNA reads as TGTGCTCTTGGGGAACACACTTCCCTCTGGGGGATACACGTCGATAAACTCATCTTT. Translation: CALGEHTSLWGIHVDKLIF. This chain connects TRDV1 to TRDJ1; 11 bases are a match to TRDD3. J gave up 4 bases and V 1 base, and 14 bases lay outside the gene matches. The CDR3 length is 19 residues. Germline CDR1 TSWWSYY, CDR2 QGS.

This clone was seen more than once but under ten times. The translation of this DNA and the TCRdb protein of a much larger clone differ at residue 10, probably owing to a read error; the protein shown here is translated from the DNA. V gene TRDV1 combines with J gene TRDJ1; D is possibly TRDD3 (5 bases). The germline gives CDR1 TSWWSYY, CDR2 QGS. The CDR3 sequence is 15 residues long. Trimming shortened V by 7 bases and J by 3 bases, and 18 bases separated the two germline ends. The CDR3 nucleotides are TGTGCTCTTGACGGGTACTGGAAGTTTGCCGATAAACTCATCTTT. Its translation is CALDGYWKFADKLIF.